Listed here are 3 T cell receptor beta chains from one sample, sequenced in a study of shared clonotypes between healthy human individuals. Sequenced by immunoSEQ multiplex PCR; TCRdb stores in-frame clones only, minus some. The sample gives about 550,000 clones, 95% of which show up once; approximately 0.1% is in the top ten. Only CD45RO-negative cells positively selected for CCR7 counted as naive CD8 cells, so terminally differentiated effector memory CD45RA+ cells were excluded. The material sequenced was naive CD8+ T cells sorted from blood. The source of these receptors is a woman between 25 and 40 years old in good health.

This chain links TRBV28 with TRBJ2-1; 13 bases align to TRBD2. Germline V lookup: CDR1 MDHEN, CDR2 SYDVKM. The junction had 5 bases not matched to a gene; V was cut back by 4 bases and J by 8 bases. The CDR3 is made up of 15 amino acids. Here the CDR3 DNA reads TGTGCCAGCAGTTCCGGACTAGCGGGAGTATATGAGCAGTTCTTC. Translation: CASSSGLAGVYEQFF.

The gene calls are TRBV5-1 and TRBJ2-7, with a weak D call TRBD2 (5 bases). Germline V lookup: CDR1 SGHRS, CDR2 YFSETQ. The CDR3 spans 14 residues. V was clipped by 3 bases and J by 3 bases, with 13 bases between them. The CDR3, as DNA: TGCGCCAGCAGCTCGGAGGTAGGTATCTACGAGCAGTACTTC. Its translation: CASSSEVGIYEQYF.

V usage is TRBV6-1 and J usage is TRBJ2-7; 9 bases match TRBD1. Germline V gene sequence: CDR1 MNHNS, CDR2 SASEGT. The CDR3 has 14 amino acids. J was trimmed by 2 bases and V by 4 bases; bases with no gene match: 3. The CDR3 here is CASSGRTGAYEQYF. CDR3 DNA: TGTGCCAGCAGTGGGAGGACAGGGGCCTACGAGCAGTACTTC.